This T cell receptor beta chain was identified in a study of cytomegalovirus exposure and HLA in healthy donors. General study points: In a later analysis, at a false discovery rate of 0.05, 17,000 or so TCR beta sequences were associated with HLA alleles.

The V end lost 1 base, the J end lost 0 bases, and 8 bases lay between the germline ends. The CDR3 covers 15 residues. The germline V gene encodes CDR1 LNHDA and CDR2 SQIVND (reference sequence). Vbeta (60) and Jbeta (13) primers were used in the PCR. Assay used: immunoSEQ multiplex PCR; TCRdb lists only in-frame clones, some missing. The top ten clones hold roughly 2.5% of a sample with over 200,000 clones, 70% of them seen once. Comment on this clone: What it binds is unknown.

The J gene is TRBJ2-3, the V gene TRBV19; D may be TRBD1 (6 bases). This sequence originates from a man aged 35 to 55 in good health and CMV-seropositive. Sequenced: PBMCs. In DNA form, the CDR3 reads TGTGCCAGTAGTATAGGGACAGCTAGCACAGATACGCAGTATTTT. Residues: CASSIGTASTDTQYF.